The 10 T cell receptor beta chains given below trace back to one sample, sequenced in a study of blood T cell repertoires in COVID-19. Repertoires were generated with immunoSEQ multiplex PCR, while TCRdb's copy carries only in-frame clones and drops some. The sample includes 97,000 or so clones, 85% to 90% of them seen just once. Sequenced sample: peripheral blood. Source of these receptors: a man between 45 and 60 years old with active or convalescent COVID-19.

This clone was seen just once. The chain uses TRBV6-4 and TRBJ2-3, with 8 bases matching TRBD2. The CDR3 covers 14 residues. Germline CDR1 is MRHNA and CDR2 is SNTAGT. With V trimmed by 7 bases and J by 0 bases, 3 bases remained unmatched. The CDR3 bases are TGTGCCAGCAAAGCGGGGGCTAGCACAGATACGCAGTATTTT. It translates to CASKAGASTDTQYF.

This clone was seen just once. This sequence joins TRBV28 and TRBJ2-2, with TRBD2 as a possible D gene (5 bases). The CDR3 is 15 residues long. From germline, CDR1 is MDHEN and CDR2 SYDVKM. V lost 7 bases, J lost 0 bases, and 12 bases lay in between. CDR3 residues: CASTALRANTGELFF. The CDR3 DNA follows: TGTGCCAGCACCGCCCTGAGGGCGAACACCGGGGAGCTGTTTTTT.

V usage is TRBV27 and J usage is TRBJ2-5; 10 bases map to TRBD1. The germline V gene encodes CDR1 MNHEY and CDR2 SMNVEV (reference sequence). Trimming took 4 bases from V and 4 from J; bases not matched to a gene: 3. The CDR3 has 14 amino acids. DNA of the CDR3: TGTGCCAGCAGTTGGGACAGGGGAACAGAGACCCAGTACTTC. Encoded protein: CASSWDRGTETQYF.

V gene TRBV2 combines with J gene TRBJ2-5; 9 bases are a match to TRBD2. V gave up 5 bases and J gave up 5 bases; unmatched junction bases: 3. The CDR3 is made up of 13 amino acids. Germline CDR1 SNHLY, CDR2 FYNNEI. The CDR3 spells CASSPSGVETQYF. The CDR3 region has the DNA TGTGCCAGCAGTCCTAGCGGGGTTGAGACCCAGTACTTC.

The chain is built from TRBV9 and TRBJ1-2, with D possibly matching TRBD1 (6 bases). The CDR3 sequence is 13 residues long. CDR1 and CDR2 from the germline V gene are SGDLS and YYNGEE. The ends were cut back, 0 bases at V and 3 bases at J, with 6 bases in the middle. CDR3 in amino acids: CASSVGQDYGYTF. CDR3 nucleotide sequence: TGTGCCAGCAGCGTAGGACAGGACTATGGCTACACCTTC.

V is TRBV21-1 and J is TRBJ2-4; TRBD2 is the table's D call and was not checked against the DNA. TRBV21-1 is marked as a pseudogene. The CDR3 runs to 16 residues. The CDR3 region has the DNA TGTGCCAGCAGCAAAGATGGGGGACTAGCCAAAAACATTCAGTACTTC. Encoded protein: CASSKDGGLAKNIQYF.

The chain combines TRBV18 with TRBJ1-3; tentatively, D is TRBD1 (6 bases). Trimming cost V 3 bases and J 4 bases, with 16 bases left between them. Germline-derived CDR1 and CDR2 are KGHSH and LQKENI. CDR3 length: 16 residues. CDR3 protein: CASSPWDTVPGNTIYF. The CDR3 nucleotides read TGTGCCAGCTCACCCTGGGACACGGTACCGGGAAACACCATATATTTT.

The DNA of the CDR3 is TGTGCCAGCAGCCGGGACGCGGGGAGGAGCAATCAGCCCCAGCATTTT. Amino acids: CASSRDAGRSNQPQHF. This chain connects TRBV5-5 to TRBJ1-5, with D perhaps matching TRBD1 (5 bases). CDR3 length: 16 amino acids. V dropped 4 bases and J dropped 1 base, with 15 bases sitting between them. Germline CDR1 reads SGHKS; CDR2 reads YYEKEE (reference sequence).

The CDR3 sequence is CASSLVAHRSETQYF. CDR3 coding DNA: TGTGCCAGCAGCTTGGTGGCGCACAGGAGTGAGACCCAGTACTTC. V usage is TRBV5-6 and J usage is TRBJ2-5; a possible D gene is TRBD1 (5 bases). Germline loops: CDR1 SGHDT, CDR2 YYEEEE. V was clipped by 0 bases and J by 5 bases, with 14 bases between them. The CDR3 covers 15 residues. Full variable domain (rest looked up from reference TRBV5-6 and TRBJ2-5): DAGVTQSPTHLIKTRGQQVTLRCSPKSGHDTVSWYQQALGQGPQFIFQYYEEEERQRGNFPDRFSGHQFPNYSSELNVNALLLGDSALYLCASSLVAHRSETQYFGPGTRLLVL.

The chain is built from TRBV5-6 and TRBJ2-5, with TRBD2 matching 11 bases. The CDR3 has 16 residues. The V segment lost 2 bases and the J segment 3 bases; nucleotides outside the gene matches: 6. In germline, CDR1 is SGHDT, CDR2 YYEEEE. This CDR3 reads CASSLTSGGPKETQYF. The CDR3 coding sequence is TGTGCCAGCAGCTTAACTAGCGGGGGCCCGAAAGAGACCCAGTACTTC.